This record covers a single T cell receptor beta chain. The sample comes from a study of T cell changes during pregnancy in multiple sclerosis. Trimming removed 7 bases from V and 4 bases from J; junction bases left unmatched: 3. This CDR3 is built from 14 residues. Germline V gene sequence: CDR1 MNHNS, CDR2 SASEGT. Libraries were prepared by immunoSEQ multiplex PCR; TCRdb keeps only in-frame clonotypes and omits some of them. The table has some 120,000 clones, roughly 92% seen once. This sequence was found in a female donor with multiple sclerosis, enrolled in a pregnancy study. This chain uses TRBV6-1 with TRBJ2-1, with 11 bases that match TRBD2. The source was peripheral blood, collected in the third trimester of pregnancy. CDR3 in amino acids: CASTLAGGYNEQFF. The CDR3 bases are TGTGCCAGCACCCTAGCGGGGGGTTACAATGAGCAGTTCTTC.